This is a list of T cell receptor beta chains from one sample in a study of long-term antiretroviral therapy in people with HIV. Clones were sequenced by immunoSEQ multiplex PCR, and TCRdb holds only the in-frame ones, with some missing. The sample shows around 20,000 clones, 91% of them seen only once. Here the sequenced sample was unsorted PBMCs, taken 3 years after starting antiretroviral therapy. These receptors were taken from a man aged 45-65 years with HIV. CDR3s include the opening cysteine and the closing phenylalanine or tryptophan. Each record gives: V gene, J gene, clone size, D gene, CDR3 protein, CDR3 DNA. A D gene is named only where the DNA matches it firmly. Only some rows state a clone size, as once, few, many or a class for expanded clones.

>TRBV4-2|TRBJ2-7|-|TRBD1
CASSPGQGNFYEQYF
TGTGCCAGCAGCCCCGGACAGGGCAACTTCTACGAGCAGTACTTC
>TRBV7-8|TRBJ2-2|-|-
CASSSRTVANTGELFF
TGTGCCAGCAGCTCCAGGACGGTAGCGAACACCGGGGAGCTGTTTTTT
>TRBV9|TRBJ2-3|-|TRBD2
CASSVALAGATDTQYF
TGTGCCAGCAGCGTAGCGCTAGCGGGGGCCACAGATACGCAGTATTTT
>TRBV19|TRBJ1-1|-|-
CASSIEARRMNTEAFF
TGTGCCAGTAGTATAGAAGCCAGGAGAATGAACACTGAAGCTTTCTTT
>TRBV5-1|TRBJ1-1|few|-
CASSLDLNTEAFF
TGCGCCAGCAGCTTAGACCTGAACACTGAAGCTTTCTTT
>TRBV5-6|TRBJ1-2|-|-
CASSLERVGVNYGYTF
TGTGCCAGCAGCTTGGAGAGGGTCGGTGTTAACTATGGCTACACCTTC
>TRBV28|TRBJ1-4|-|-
CASSPQTVNEKLFF
TGTGCCAGCAGTCCTCAGACCGTTAATGAAAAACTGTTTTTT
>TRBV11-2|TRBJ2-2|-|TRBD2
CASREGLAGTGELFF
TGTGCCAGCAGGGAGGGACTAGCGGGCACCGGGGAGCTGTTTTTT
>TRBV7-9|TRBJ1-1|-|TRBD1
CASSLSQNPGQLNTEAFF
TGTGCCAGCAGCTTATCCCAAAACCCGGGACAGTTGAACACTGAAGCTTTCTTT
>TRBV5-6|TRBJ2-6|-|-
CASSPTASSGANVLTF
TGTGCCAGCAGCCCCACAGCGAGCTCTGGGGCCAACGTCCTGACTTTC
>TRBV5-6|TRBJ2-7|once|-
CASSSSYEQYF
TGTGCCAGCAGCAGCTCCTACGAGCAGTACTTC
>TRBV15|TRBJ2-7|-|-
CATSKGQSYEQYF
TGTGCCACCAGCAAAGGACAGTCCTACGAGCAGTACTTC
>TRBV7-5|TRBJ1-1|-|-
CVRSLQGNTEAFF
TGTGTCAGAAGCTTACAGGGGAACACTGAAGCTTTCTTT
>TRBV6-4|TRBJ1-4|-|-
CASRSEKLFF
TGTGCCAGCAGATCTGAAAAACTGTTTTTT
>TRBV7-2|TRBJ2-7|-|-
CASSFHGANYEQYF
TGTGCCAGCAGCTTCCATGGGGCCAACTACGAGCAGTACTTC
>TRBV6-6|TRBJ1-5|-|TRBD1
CASSKQGARQPQHF
TGTGCCAGCAGTAAGCAGGGGGCGCGTCAGCCCCAGCATTTT
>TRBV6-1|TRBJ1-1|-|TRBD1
CASSAGTGRPANTEAFF
TGTGCCAGCAGTGCTGGGACAGGCCGTCCCGCGAACACTGAAGCTTTCTTT
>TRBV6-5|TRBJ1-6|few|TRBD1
CASSPGQAGDSPLHF
TGTGCCAGCAGTCCCGGACAGGCGGGTGATTCACCCCTCCACTTT
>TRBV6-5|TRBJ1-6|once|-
CASSYASNSPLHF
TGTGCCAGCAGTTACGCCAGTAATTCACCCCTCCACTTT
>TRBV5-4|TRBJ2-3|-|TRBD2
CASSPLRLAGGSSTDTQYF
TGTGCCAGCAGCCCACTAAGGCTAGCGGGGGGTTCTAGCACAGATACGCAGTATTTT
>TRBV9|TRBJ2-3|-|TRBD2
CASSVSGTTTDTQYF
TGTGCCAGCAGCGTTTCCGGGACTACCACAGATACGCAGTATTTT
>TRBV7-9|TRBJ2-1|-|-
CASSLTGGASNNEQFF
TGTGCCAGCAGCTTAACGGGCGGGGCATCGAACAATGAGCAGTTCTTC
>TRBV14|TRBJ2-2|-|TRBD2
CASSQELAGGNTGELFF
TGTGCCAGCAGCCAAGAGCTAGCGGGGGGGAACACCGGGGAGCTGTTTTTT
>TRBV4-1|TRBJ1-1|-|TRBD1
CASSQGTGTEAFF
TGCGCCAGCAGCCAGGGGACAGGGACTGAAGCTTTCTTT
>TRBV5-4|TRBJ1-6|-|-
CASSLGARINSPLHF
TGTGCCAGCAGCTTGGGGGCGAGGATTAATTCACCCCTCCACTTT
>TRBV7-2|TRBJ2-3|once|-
CASSPGTYLGTDTQYF
TGTGCCAGCAGCCCGGGGACTTACTTGGGCACAGATACGCAGTATTTT
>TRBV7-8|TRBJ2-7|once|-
CASSPSINEQYF
TGTGCCAGCAGCCCCTCGATCAACGAGCAGTACTTC
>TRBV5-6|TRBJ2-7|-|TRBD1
CASSLRSTGPNSYEQYF
TGTGCCAGCAGCTTGAGGTCGACAGGGCCCAACTCCTACGAGCAGTACTTC
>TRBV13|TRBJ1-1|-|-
CASSLGLGQYTEAFF
TGTGCCAGCAGCTTAGGCCTCGGACAGTACACTGAAGCTTTCTTT
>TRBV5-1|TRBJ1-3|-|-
CASSFRAGPSLSSGNTIYF
TGCGCCAGCAGCTTCCGGGCAGGCCCCTCTTTGAGCTCTGGAAACACCATATATTTT